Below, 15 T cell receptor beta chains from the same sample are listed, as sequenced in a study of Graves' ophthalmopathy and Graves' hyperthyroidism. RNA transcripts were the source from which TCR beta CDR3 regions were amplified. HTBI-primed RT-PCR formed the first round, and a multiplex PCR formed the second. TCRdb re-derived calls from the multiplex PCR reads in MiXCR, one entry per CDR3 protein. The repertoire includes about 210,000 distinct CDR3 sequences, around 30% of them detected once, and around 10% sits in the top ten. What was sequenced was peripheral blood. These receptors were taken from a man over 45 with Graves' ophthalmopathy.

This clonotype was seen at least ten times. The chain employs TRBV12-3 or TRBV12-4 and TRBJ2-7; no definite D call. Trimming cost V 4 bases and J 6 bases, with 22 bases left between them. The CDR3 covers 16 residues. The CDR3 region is CASSSRSASKALEQYF. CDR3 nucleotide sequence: TGTGCCAGCAGTTCGAGGTCGGCTAGTAAGGCTCTCGAGCAGTACTTC.

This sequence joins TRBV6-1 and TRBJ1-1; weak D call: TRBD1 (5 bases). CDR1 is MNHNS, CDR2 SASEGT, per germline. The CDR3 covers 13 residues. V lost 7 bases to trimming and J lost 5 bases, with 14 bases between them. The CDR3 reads CASIEGILTEAFF. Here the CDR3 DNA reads TGTGCCAGCATTGAGGGGATCTTGACTGAAGCTTTCTTT.

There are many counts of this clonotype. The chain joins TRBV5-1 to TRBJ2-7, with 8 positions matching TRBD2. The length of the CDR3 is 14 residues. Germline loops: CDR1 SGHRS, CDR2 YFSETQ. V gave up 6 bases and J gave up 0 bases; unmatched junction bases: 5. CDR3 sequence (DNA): TGCGCCAGCATGGCGGGAGGCCACTCCTACGAGCAGTACTTC. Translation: CASMAGGHSYEQYF.

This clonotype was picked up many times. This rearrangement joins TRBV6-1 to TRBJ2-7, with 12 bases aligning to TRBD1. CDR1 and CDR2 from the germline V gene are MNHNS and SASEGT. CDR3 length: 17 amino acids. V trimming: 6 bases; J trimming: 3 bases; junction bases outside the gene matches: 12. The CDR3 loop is CASRKTGTGGGNYEQYF. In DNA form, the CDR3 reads TGTGCCAGCAGGAAAACGGGGACAGGGGGCGGAAACTACGAGCAGTACTTC.

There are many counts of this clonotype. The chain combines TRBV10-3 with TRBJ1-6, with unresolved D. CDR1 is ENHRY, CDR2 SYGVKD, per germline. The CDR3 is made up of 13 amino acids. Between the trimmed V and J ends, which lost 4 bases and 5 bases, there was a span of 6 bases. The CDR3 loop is CAISAGDNSPLHF. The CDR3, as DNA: TGTGCCATCAGTGCGGGCGATAATTCACCCCTCCACTTT.

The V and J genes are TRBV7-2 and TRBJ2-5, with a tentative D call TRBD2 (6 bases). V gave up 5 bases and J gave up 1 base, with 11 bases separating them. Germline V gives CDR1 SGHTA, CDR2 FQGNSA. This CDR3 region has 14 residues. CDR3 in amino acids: CASSTPGGQETQYF. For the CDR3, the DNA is TGTGCCAGCAGCACTCCCGGGGGCCAAGAGACCCAGTACTTC.

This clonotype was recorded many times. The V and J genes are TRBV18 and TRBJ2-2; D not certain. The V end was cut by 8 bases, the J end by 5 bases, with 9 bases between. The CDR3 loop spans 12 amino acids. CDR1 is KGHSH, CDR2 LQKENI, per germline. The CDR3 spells CASSPGTGELFF. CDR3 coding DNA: TGTGCCAGCAGCCCCGGAACCGGGGAGCTGTTTTTT.

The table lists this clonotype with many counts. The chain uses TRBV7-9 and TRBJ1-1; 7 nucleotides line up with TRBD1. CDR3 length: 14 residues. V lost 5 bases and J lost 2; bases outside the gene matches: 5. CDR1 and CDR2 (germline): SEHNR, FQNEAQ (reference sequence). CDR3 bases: TGTGCCAGCAGCACCGACAGGGTAAACACTGAAGCTTTCTTT. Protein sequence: CASSTDRVNTEAFF.

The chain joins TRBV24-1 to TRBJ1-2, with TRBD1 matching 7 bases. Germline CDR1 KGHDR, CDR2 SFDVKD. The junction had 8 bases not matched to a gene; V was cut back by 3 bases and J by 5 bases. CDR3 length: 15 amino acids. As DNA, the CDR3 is TGTGCCACCAGTGATATTCTGACAGGGCGGTATGGCTACACCTTC. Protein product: CATSDILTGRYGYTF.

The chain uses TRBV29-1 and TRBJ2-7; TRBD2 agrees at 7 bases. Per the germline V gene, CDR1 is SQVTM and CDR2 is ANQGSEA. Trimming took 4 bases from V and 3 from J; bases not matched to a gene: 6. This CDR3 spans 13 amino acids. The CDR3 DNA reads TGCAGCGTTGGCAGTGGACTAGACTACGAGCAGTACTTC. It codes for CSVGSGLDYEQYF.

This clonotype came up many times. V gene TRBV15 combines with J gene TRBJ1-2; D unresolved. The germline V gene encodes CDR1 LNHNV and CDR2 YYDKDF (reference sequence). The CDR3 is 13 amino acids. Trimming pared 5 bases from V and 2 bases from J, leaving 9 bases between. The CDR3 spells CATSPAANYGYTF. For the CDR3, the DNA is TGTGCCACCAGCCCTGCAGCAAACTATGGCTACACCTTC.

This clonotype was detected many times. The CDR3 protein is CASSSLGLAEYEQYF. DNA of the CDR3: TGTGCCAGCTCCTCGCTGGGACTAGCGGAGTACGAGCAGTACTTC. The chain recombines TRBV28 with TRBJ2-7, with 11 nucleotides matching TRBD2. There are 15 residues in the CDR3. Per the germline V gene, CDR1 is MDHEN and CDR2 is SYDVKM. With 8 bases clipped from V and 4 bases from J, the junction kept 10 bases outside the gene matches.

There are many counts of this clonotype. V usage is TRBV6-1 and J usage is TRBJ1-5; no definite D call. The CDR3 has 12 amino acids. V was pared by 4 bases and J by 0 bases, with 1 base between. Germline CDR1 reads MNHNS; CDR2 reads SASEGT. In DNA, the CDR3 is TGTGCCAGCAGTGTTAGCAATCAGCCCCAGCATTTT. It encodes CASSVSNQPQHF.

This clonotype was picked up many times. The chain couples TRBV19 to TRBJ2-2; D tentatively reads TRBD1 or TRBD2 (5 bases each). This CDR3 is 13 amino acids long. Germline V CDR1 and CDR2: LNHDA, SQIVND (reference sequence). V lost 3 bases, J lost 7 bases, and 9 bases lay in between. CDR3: CASSMRGDGELFF. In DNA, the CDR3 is TGTGCCAGTAGTATGAGAGGGGACGGGGAGCTGTTTTTT.

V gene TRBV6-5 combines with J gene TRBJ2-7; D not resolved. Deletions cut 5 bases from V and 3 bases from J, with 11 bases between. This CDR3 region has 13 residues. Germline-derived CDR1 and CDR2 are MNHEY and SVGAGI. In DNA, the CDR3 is TGTGCCAGCAGTAACGACGGTTTCTACGAGCAGTACTTC. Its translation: CASSNDGFYEQYF.